The clone carrying this T cell receptor (beta chain) has a handful of counts. Its antigen is not identified. The data originate from a study of cytomegalovirus exposure and HLA in healthy donors. Findings and caveats of the study: Roughly uniform sequencing depth across donors was assumed, possibly incorrectly.

PCR primers comprised 60 Vbeta and 13 Jbeta primers. Repertoires were generated with immunoSEQ multiplex PCR, while TCRdb's copy carries only in-frame clones and drops some. There are nearly 110,000 clones in the sample; 75% occur only once, and around 3% lies in the top ten. This sequence was found in a male donor in good health and CMV-seropositive. The sequenced sample was PBMCs.

The CDR3 DNA reads TGCAGCGTTGATAATGGTAGCGGCCCAAGCACAGATACGCAGTATTTT. It is translated as CSVDNGSGPSTDTQYF. The chain uses TRBV29-1 and TRBJ2-3; tentative D call: TRBD2 (6 bases). CDR1 SQVTM and CDR2 ANQGSEA come from the germline V gene. The CDR3 sequence is 16 residues long. V shed 3 bases and J shed 0 bases, with 16 bases lying between them.